Listed below are T cell receptor beta chains from one sample, sequenced in a study of spatial heterogeneity in lung cancer. MiXCR, run by TCRdb on the 5' RACE reads, gives a single entry per CDR3 protein. Of 24,000 or so distinct CDR3 sequences detected, about 3.3% appear once; the ten largest clones hold less than 35%. Sequences were derived from PBMCs, sampled at surgery. Receptor source: a female donor with early-stage non-small cell lung cancer. The CDR3 runs from the conserved cysteine through the conserved F or W. The D gene is left open where the match is weak. Expanded clones get a size class; other rows say once, few or many, or leave the size out.

V,size,D,J,DNA,CDR3
TRBV6-1,many,-,TRBJ2-2,TGTGCCAGCAGCCTACAGGCCACCGGGGAGCTGTTTTTT,CASSLQATGELFF
TRBV6-6,many,-,TRBJ2-1,TGTGCCAGCAGCCTTACCCGTGAGCAGTTCTTC,CASSLTREQFF
TRBV20-1,many,TRBD2,TRBJ2-7,TGCAGTGCCCCCGGGCTAGCGGGGGGGAGCGAGCAGTACTTC,CSAPGLAGGSEQYF
TRBV2,many,-,TRBJ1-1,TGTGCCAGCAGTGAAGGGACATCCGACACTGAAGCTTTCTTT,CASSEGTSDTEAFF
TRBV27,once,TRBD1,TRBJ1-6,TGTGCCAGCCAGACCGGGACAGGGGGAACACCCCTCCACTTT,CASQTGTGGTPLHF
TRBV4-2,many,TRBD2,TRBJ2-3,TGTGCCAGCAGCCAAGATTTAGCGGGTGGCACAGATACGCAGTATTTT,CASSQDLAGGTDTQYF
TRBV20-1,many,TRBD2,TRBJ2-1,TGCAGTGCTAGCTTAGGACTAGCACACTACAATGAGCAGTTCTTC,CSASLGLAHYNEQFF
TRBV2,-,-,TRBJ2-5,TGTGCCAGCAAACCAGACACCATACAAGAGACCCAGTACTTC,CASKPDTIQETQYF
TRBV2,many,-,TRBJ1-3,TGTGCCAGCAGTGAACTGACGGGGCCGGGAAACACCATATATTTT,CASSELTGPGNTIYF
TRBV4-1,many,TRBD2,TRBJ2-2,TGCGCCAGCAGCCGCAGACTAGCGGAAAACACCGGGGAGCTGTTTTTT,CASSRRLAENTGELFF
TRBV5-1,many,-,TRBJ2-5,TGCGCCAGCAGCTTGGGTATGAGCCCACAGGAAGAGACCCAGTACTTC,CASSLGMSPQEETQYF
TRBV28,medium-sized,-,TRBJ1-2,TGTGCCAGCAGTTTCCGCGAGGACTACAGAAACTATGGCTACACCTTC,CASSFREDYRNYGYTF
TRBV7-6,many,-,TRBJ2-1,TGTGCCAGCAACCTTGGAGGGACGGGTGAGCAGTTCTTC,CASNLGGTGEQFF
TRBV9,many,-,TRBJ2-2,TGTGCCAGCAGCGTAACGTCGGGCGATATTCATGGGGAGCTGTTTTTT,CASSVTSGDIHGELFF
TRBV7-2,many,-,TRBJ2-7,TGTGCCAGCAGCGAAGGGAGCGGCCGCTCCTACGAGCAGTACTTC,CASSEGSGRSYEQYF
TRBV28,-,-,TRBJ2-3,TGTGCCAGCAGTTTCGGGGGTGCGGTCACAGATACGCAGTATTTT,CASSFGGAVTDTQYF
TRBV5-1,-,-,TRBJ2-7,TGCGCCAGCAGCTTGGGGGAGGACTCCTACGAGCAGTACTTC,CASSLGEDSYEQYF
TRBV13,many,TRBD2,TRBJ2-1,TGTGCCAGCAGCCCCTATAGCGGGTATAGCTCCTACAATGAGCAGTTCTTC,CASSPYSGYSSYNEQFF
TRBV11-2,many,-,TRBJ2-7,TGTGCCAGCAGCTTACCGGGGTTCTACGAGCAGTACTTC,CASSLPGFYEQYF
TRBV4-2,-,TRBD2,TRBJ2-7,TGTGCCAGCAGCCGAGATATCGGGACTAGCTTCTACGAGCAGTACTTC,CASSRDIGTSFYEQYF
TRBV7-9,many,-,TRBJ1-2,TGTGCCAGCAGCTTAGCCACGTTGGTTGGCTACACCTTC,CASSLATLVGYTF
TRBV6-6,many,TRBD2,TRBJ2-5,TGTGCCAGCGGGACTAGCGGGGAGACCCAGTACTTC,CASGTSGETQYF
TRBV12-2,many,-,TRBJ2-6,TGTGCAAGTCGCTTAGGCGGGACGCGGTTTTCTGGGGCCAACGTCCTGACTTTC,CASRLGGTRFSGANVLTF
TRBV29-1,many,-,TRBJ2-5,TGCAGCGCGAGATGGGGCGTTTTGGAGACCCAGTACTTC,CSARWGVLETQYF
TRBV28,many,-,TRBJ1-2,TGTGCCAGCAGTACCCCAGGAATGGGGGAGGGTAGGAGCTATGGCTACACCTTC,CASSTPGMGEGRSYGYTF
TRBV15,many,-,TRBJ2-3,TGTGCCACCAGCAGAGATCCCGGGAACACAGATACGCAGTATTTT,CATSRDPGNTDTQYF
TRBV5-1,many,-,TRBJ2-5,TGCGCCAGCAGCCCCAGATTAGGGCAGCAAGAGACCCAGTACTTC,CASSPRLGQQETQYF
TRBV12-3/TRBV12-4,many,-,TRBJ2-7,TGTGCCAGCAGTTTGAGACCTTACTACGAGCAGTACTTC,CASSLRPYYEQYF
TRBV10-1,-,TRBD2,TRBJ2-1,TGCGCCAGCAGGAGGGGACTAGCGGACAATGAGCAGTTCTTC,CASRRGLADNEQFF
TRBV20-1,many,TRBD2,TRBJ2-1,TGCAGTGCTGGACTAGCGGGAGGGTACAATGAGCAGTTCTTC,CSAGLAGGYNEQFF
TRBV6-5,few,-,TRBJ2-1,TGTGCCAGCAGTTTTACCGGGGGTCTCAATGAGCAGTTCTTC,CASSFTGGLNEQFF
TRBV4-1,many,-,TRBJ1-1,TGCGCCAGCAGCCAAGCCAGGCACTCGAACACTGAAGCTTTCTTT,CASSQARHSNTEAFF
TRBV29-1,many,-,TRBJ2-2,TGCAGCGTTGAAGATCTAAGAACGGGTAGTGTCACCGGGGAGCTGTTTTTT,CSVEDLRTGSVTGELFF
TRBV4-3,few,TRBD1,TRBJ2-7,TGCGCCAGCAGCCCACGGACAGGGCGAGAGCAGTACTTC,CASSPRTGREQYF
TRBV18,many,TRBD1,TRBJ1-1,TGTGCCAGCTCACCGACAGGGGATGGTGAAGCTTTCTTT,CASSPTGDGEAFF
TRBV19,-,-,TRBJ2-1,TGTGCCAGTGGGGAGAGGAATGAGCAGTTCTTC,CASGERNEQFF
TRBV9,many,-,TRBJ1-1,TGTGCCAGCAGCGTAGATAACAGGGAAGACACTGAAGCTTTCTTT,CASSVDNREDTEAFF
TRBV28,medium-sized,-,TRBJ2-3,TGTGCCAGCAGTCCCTGGAGTCCAGATACGCAGTATTTT,CASSPWSPDTQYF
TRBV12-5,many,TRBD1,TRBJ2-1,TGTGCTAGTGGCGACAGGGGTTCTTACAATGAGCAGTTCTTC,CASGDRGSYNEQFF
TRBV20-1,many,-,TRBJ1-4,TGCAGTGCTAGTGTGGCAGCGATCAATGAAAAACTGTTTTTT,CSASVAAINEKLFF